The TCR beta chain under discussion was sequenced for a study of Graves' ophthalmopathy and Graves' hyperthyroidism. This clonotype was counted ten times or more. Germline V lookup: CDR1 MNHEY, CDR2 SVGAGI. V was trimmed by 0 bases and J by 11 bases, leaving 10 bases between them. The CDR3 contains 12 residues. The authors amplified TCR beta CDR3 regions, and they did so from RNA transcripts for repertoire sequencing. Second-round multiplex PCR came after a first-round RT-PCR that employed HTBI primers. TCRdb re-analysed the multiplex PCR reads in MiXCR, keeping a single row per CDR3 protein. The sample consists of about 400,000 distinct CDR3 sequences, about a sixth of them appearing once. Moderately to severely active ophthalmopathy under 3 months, CAS at least 3, NOSPECS at least 4. Clinical symptoms, serum thyroxine, TRAb, thyroid ultrasound and orbital computed tomography were relied on for diagnosis.

The specimen was peripheral blood. This chain links TRBV6-5 with TRBJ1-1; unclear D gene. The clonotype originates from a woman between 18 and 29 years old with Graves' ophthalmopathy. The CDR3 region has the DNA TGTGCCAGCAGTTACTCCGACACAGTCGCTTTCTTT. This encodes CASSYSDTVAFF.